The 18 T cell receptor beta chains listed next were all sequenced from one sample in a study of cytomegalovirus exposure and HLA in healthy donors. Produced via immunoSEQ multiplex PCR; TCRdb's table is partial and in-frame only. The sample has 250,000 to 300,000 clones, approximately 83% seen once. Sequenced material: PBMCs. The receptors were sampled from a woman under 30 in good health and CMV-seronegative.

CDR3 amino acids: CASKMTGRGEQYF. The CDR3 region has the DNA TGCGCCAGCAAAATGACAGGGAGAGGCGAGCAGTACTTC. The chain couples TRBV4-1 to TRBJ2-7, with 7 bases lining up with TRBD1. The CDR3 has 13 residues. Germline V CDR1 and CDR2: MGHRA, YSYEKL. The junction had 9 bases not matched to a gene; V was cut back by 7 bases and J by 6 bases.

The V call is TRBV30, the J call TRBJ2-1; tentatively, D is TRBD2 (6 bases). The CDR3 contains 14 residues. V was shortened by 6 bases and J by 6 bases, with 18 bases between the two germline ends. Germline values: CDR1 GTSNPN, CDR2 SVGIG (reference sequence). The CDR3 nucleotides are TGTGCCTGTCTTGGGGATACAGCGGGCAATGAGCAGTTCTTC. It codes for CACLGDTAGNEQFF.

CDR3 loop: CASSQLKTGTENTEAFF. CDR3 sequence (DNA): TGCGCCAGCAGCCAACTCAAAACCGGGACAGAGAACACTGAAGCTTTCTTT. The genes are TRBV4-1 and TRBJ1-1; 7 positions match TRBD1. This CDR3 has 17 amino acids. Germline CDR1 and CDR2: MGHRA and YSYEKL. The V and J ends lost 2 bases and 1 base, in that order; junction bases with no gene match: 10.

The V gene is TRBV19, the J gene TRBJ1-3; unclear D gene. This CDR3 contains 13 residues. V lost 3 bases, J lost 4 bases, and 7 bases lay in between. Germline lookup yields CDR1 LNHDA and CDR2 SQIVND (reference sequence). DNA for the CDR3: TGTGCCAGTAGTATGGCTCAAGGAAACACCATATATTTT. Protein: CASSMAQGNTIYF.

The chain recombines TRBV9 with TRBJ2-7, with TRBD2 matching 8 bases. CDR1 and CDR2 from the germline V gene are SGDLS and YYNGEE. Trimming removed 3 bases from V and 9 bases from J; junction bases left unmatched: 14. This CDR3 is 15 amino acids long. The CDR3 DNA reads as TGTGCCAGCAGCGCCGAGACTAGCGTACCTACGGCGCAGTACTTC. Translating gives CASSAETSVPTAQYF.

This chain connects TRBV5-6 to TRBJ1-3; 7 positions agree with TRBD1. Per the germline V gene, CDR1 is SGHDT and CDR2 is YYEEEE. This CDR3 comprises 15 residues. J lost 2 bases, V lost 2 bases, and 4 bases had no gene match. The CDR3: CASSFHRGAGNTIYF. The CDR3 region has the DNA TGTGCCAGCAGCTTTCACAGGGGTGCTGGAAACACCATATATTTT.

The chain uses TRBV2 and TRBJ1-3; D gene ambiguous. Trimming took off 4 bases at V and 4 bases at J, with 8 bases between the two ends. The CDR3 consists of 13 residues. CDR1 and CDR2 from the germline V gene are SNHLY and FYNNEI. The CDR3 DNA reads as TGTGCCAGCAGTGGACGGAGCGGAAACACCATATATTTT. This codes for CASSGRSGNTIYF.

The chain is built from TRBV4-1 and TRBJ1-2; 7 bases agree with TRBD1. Germline CDR1 MGHRA, CDR2 YSYEKL. V lost 5 bases and J lost 2; bases outside the gene matches: 11. The CDR3 totals 16 residues. For the CDR3, the DNA is TGCGCCAGCAGCTTCTTGGGTACAGGGGAAAACTATGGCTACACCTTC. Translating it yields CASSFLGTGENYGYTF.

The chain links TRBV4-1 to TRBJ2-7, with 7 bases aligning to TRBD1. The CDR3 has 15 amino acids. Trimming at V came to 3 bases and at J to 6 bases, leaving 11 bases not matched to a gene. CDR1 is MGHRA and CDR2 is YSYEKL in the germline V gene. The CDR3 DNA follows: TGCGCCAGCAGCCATAACGACAGGGATTCCCGCGAGCAGTACTTC. Translating gives CASSHNDRDSREQYF.

This chain uses TRBV11-2 with TRBJ2-7; maybe TRBD1 (6 bases). CDR1 SGHAT and CDR2 FQNNGV come from the germline V gene. The V end lost 5 bases, the J end lost 4 bases, and 15 bases lay between the germline ends. The CDR3 covers 14 residues. CDR3 nucleotides: TGTGCCAGCAGCCTACACCGGGGACAATACGAGCAGTACTTC. This sequence encodes CASSLHRGQYEQYF.

The genes are TRBV4-1 and TRBJ1-2; TRBD1 is a possible D gene (6 bases). Germline V gene data show CDR1 as MGHRA and CDR2 as YSYEKL. Trimming removed 0 bases from V and 4 bases from J, with 9 bases in between. The CDR3 loop spans 14 amino acids. Written as DNA, the CDR3 is TGCGCCAGCAGCCAAGAGAAAGGGGGCTATGGCTACACCTTC. It specifies CASSQEKGGYGYTF.

The CDR3 reads CALAGVNTEAFF. As DNA, the CDR3 is TGTGCCCTCGCCGGGGTGAACACTGAAGCTTTCTTT. The chain carries TRBV30 and TRBJ1-1; D uncertain. Germline V gives CDR1 GTSNPN, CDR2 SVGIG (reference sequence). V lost 8 bases and J 0 bases, leaving 10 bases between the germline ends. The CDR3 runs 12 residues.

This clone was seen a single time. The chain joins TRBV2 to TRBJ2-1, with 9 bases matching TRBD1. The CDR3 contains 12 residues. Losses at the gene ends were 6 bases for V and 6 bases for J; bases not matched to a gene: 0. Germline CDR1 reads SNHLY; CDR2 reads FYNNEI. For the CDR3, the DNA is TGTGCCAGCAGGGACAGGGGCAATGAGCAGTTCTTC. It is translated as CASRDRGNEQFF.

This chain connects TRBV7-9 to TRBJ2-7; D is perhaps TRBD2 (5 bases). Trimming stripped 5 bases from V and 5 bases from J, with 16 bases between. This CDR3 spans 14 amino acids. Germline assignment: CDR1 SEHNR and CDR2 FQNEAQ (reference sequence). In nucleotides, the CDR3 is TGTGCCAGCAGCCCGGCGGGCACCGGGCACGAGCAGTACTTC. This encodes CASSPAGTGHEQYF.

This clone was detected only a few times. The chain carries TRBV5-6 and TRBJ1-2, with no clear D. V lost 0 bases and J lost 8, with 11 bases in between. Germline V gene sequence: CDR1 SGHDT, CDR2 YYEEEE. This CDR3 spans 13 amino acids. CDR3 amino acids: CASSLANSLGYTF. The CDR3 DNA is TGTGCCAGCAGCTTGGCAAACAGTCTGGGCTACACCTTC.

V usage is TRBV19 and J usage is TRBJ2-7, with 10 bases matching TRBD1. The ends lost 6 bases at V and 2 bases at J; junction bases unmatched: 7. The germline V gene has CDR1 LNHDA and CDR2 SQIVND (reference sequence). The CDR3 consists of 15 residues. DNA of the CDR3: TGTGCCAGTAGCGATACCGGACAGGGGGCCTACGAGCAGTACTTC. This encodes CASSDTGQGAYEQYF.

The chain links TRBV6-5 to TRBJ2-7, with D maybe TRBD2 (6 bases). Germline CDR1 reads MNHEY; CDR2 reads SVGAGI. V dropped 3 bases and J dropped 3 bases, with 12 bases sitting between them. This CDR3 has 14 amino acids. The CDR3 spells CASSYSGVDYEQYF. The DNA for the CDR3 is TGTGCCAGCAGTTATTCGGGAGTCGACTACGAGCAGTACTTC.

The rearrangement links TRBV14 to TRBJ1-2; D perhaps matches TRBD1 (5 bases). Trimming left V 2 bases short and J 6 bases short, with 13 bases between. The germline V gene has CDR1 SGHDN and CDR2 FVKESK. The CDR3 is made up of 14 amino acids. CDR3 bases: TGTGCCAGCAGCCAAATTCCCGGCAGGGATGGCTACACCTTC. Amino acid sequence: CASSQIPGRDGYTF.